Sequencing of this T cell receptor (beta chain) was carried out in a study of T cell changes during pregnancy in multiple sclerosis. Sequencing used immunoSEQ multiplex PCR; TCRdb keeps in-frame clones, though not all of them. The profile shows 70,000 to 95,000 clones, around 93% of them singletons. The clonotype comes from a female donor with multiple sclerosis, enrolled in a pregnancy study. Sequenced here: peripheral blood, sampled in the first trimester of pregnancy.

As DNA, the CDR3 is TGCGCCAGCAGCTTGGAGACAGGGGTCTCCTACGAGCAGTACTTC. Translating gives CASSLETGVSYEQYF. The chain uses TRBV5-1 and TRBJ2-7; 8 bases match TRBD1. Germline CDR1 reads SGHRS; CDR2 reads YFSETQ. This CDR3 is 15 amino acids long. The junction had 2 bases not matched to a gene; V was cut back by 0 bases and J by 0 bases.